The sample holds a few counts of the clone carrying this TCR beta chain. Its antigen is still unknown. Germline CDR1 SQVTM, CDR2 ANQGSEA. The V segment lost 8 bases and the J segment 0 bases; nucleotides outside the gene matches: 6. The CDR3 is 14 residues long. This sample was included in a study of cytomegalovirus exposure and HLA in healthy donors. Broader study findings: TCR beta chains numbering about 160 were designated cytomegalovirus-associated. The authors excluded some V segments, including TRBV6-2 and TRBV6-3, as indistinguishable. Within an earlier analysis, most TCR beta V segments proved productive either about 87% or about 30% of the time.

Researchers ran the PCR with 60 Vbeta and 13 Jbeta primers. TCRdb's table, derived via immunoSEQ multiplex PCR, lists solely in-frame clones and lacks some. The sample lists around 160,000 clones; roughly 80% were seen once. The rearrangement uses TRBV29-1 and TRBJ2-1; 8 bases align to TRBD1. This clonotype originated in a male donor in good health and CMV-seronegative. Sequencing used PBMCs. CDR3 bases: TGCAGCCTAGACAGGGGATACTCCTACAATGAGCAGTTCTTC. Translation: CSLDRGYSYNEQFF.